One and the same sample provided the 10 T cell receptor beta chains below, sequenced in a study of T cell clonality in common variable immunodeficiency. Study-wide findings and caveats: Common variable immunodeficiency TCR beta sequences reportedly had fewer deletions and N-nucleotide insertions.

Their cognate antigens are unknown. Profiling relied on immunoSEQ multiplex PCR, and the TCRdb table lists in-frame clones only, not all of them. The sample is made up of around 10,000 clones, none counted only once. The sequenced sample consisted of peripheral blood mononuclear cells. Receptors originate from a human donor with common variable immunodeficiency.

Comments on this clone: Coverage ceases 3 residues before the CDR3 finishes, and the germline J gene fills in the end. The chain links TRBV18 to TRBJ2-1; D is unresolved. The CDR3 length is 13 residues. Trimming took 0 bases from V and 7 from J, leaving 7 bases between them. Germline values: CDR1 KGHSH, CDR2 LQKENI. The CDR3 bases that were read are TGTGCCAGCTCACCACCTAGTTTGAATGAG. Translated: CASSPPSLNE. The complete CDR3 reads CASSPPSLNEQFF.

This clone was detected a few times. The CDR3 is cut off 3 residues early in the read; its end comes from the germline J gene. This chain uses TRBV30 with TRBJ1-1, with D unclear. V shed 4 bases and J shed 1 base, with 13 bases lying between them. The germline V gene has CDR1 GTSNPN and CDR2 SVGIG (reference sequence). The CDR3 consists of 14 residues. CDR3 DNA, as far as it was read: TGTGCCTGGAACCCCAAACAACGGAACACTGAA. Translating it yields CAWNPKQRNTE. The whole CDR3 protein reads CAWNPKQRNTEAFF.

This clone appeared a few times. CDR3: CASSSDRDFYNEQFF. CDR3 DNA, as far as it was read: TGTGCCAGCAGCTCGGACCGGGACTTCTACAATGAG. The V gene is TRBV7-9, the J gene TRBJ2-1; possibly TRBD2 for D (6 bases). The CDR3 extends 3 residues past the end of the read, so its final part is completed from the germline J gene. The CDR3 is 15 residues long. Germline V gene data show CDR1 as SEHNR and CDR2 as FQNEAQ (reference sequence). V lost 4 bases and J 3 bases, leaving 13 bases between the germline ends.

This clone was found a few times. The read comes to an end 3 residues before the CDR3 does, leaving the germline J gene to fill in the end. This rearrangement joins TRBV7-8 to TRBJ1-6, with 8 bases identical to TRBD1. The CDR3 has 16 amino acids. V lost 4 bases and J lost 9; bases outside the gene matches: 11. Germline V CDR1 and CDR2: SGHVS, FQNEAQ. The CDR3 bases that were read are TGTGCCAGCAGCTCGTTCCCGGACAGGGTTAGTTCACCC. It yields the protein CASSSFPDRVSSP. The full CDR3 protein is CASSSFPDRVSSPLHF.

A few counts support this clone. The read ends 3 residues before the CDR3 terminus; that terminus is restored from the germline J gene. V usage is TRBV7-2 and J usage is TRBJ2-5; 12 bases line up with TRBD2. Germline V gene sequence: CDR1 SGHTA, CDR2 FQGNSA. This CDR3 has 15 amino acids. After removal of 4 bases from V and 4 bases from J, the junction contained 4 bases not matched to a gene. CDR3 bases read: TGTGCCAGCAGCTACGGACTAGCGGGAACAGAGACC. Its protein is CASSYGLAGTET. The complete CDR3 sequence is CASSYGLAGTETQYF.

In its sample, this clone ranks as medium-sized (0.01 to 0.1%). Read data end 3 residues before the CDR3 end; the end is taken from the germline J gene. The V call is TRBV28, the J call TRBJ2-7, with D perhaps TRBD2 (6 bases). Per germline, CDR1 MDHEN and CDR2 SYDVKM. Trimming stripped 2 bases from V and 3 bases from J, with 32 bases between. The CDR3 sequence is 21 residues long. CDR3 DNA (partial): TGTGCCAGCAGTTTAAACGGCTTACTTCCGGGACTCGATAAACCACACTACGAG. Translated, it gives CASSLNGLLPGLDKPHYE. In full, the CDR3 reads CASSLNGLLPGLDKPHYEQYF.

In its sample, this clone is medium-sized (0.01 to 0.1%). CDR3 DNA (partial): TGTGCCAGTAGGACTAGCGGGGCGTCTATACTCGAG. It specifies CASRTSGASILE. The complete CDR3 reads CASRTSGASILEQYF. V is TRBV19 and J is TRBJ2-7; 11 bases map to TRBD2. The CDR3 end is not reached by the read, which stops 3 residues before it; the germline J gene fills it in. Germline V gene lookup returns CDR1 LNHDA and CDR2 SQIVND (reference sequence). CDR3 size: 15 residues. J gave up 6 bases and V 6 bases, and 10 bases lay outside the gene matches.

This clone appeared a few times. The CDR3 goes on 3 residues after the read ends, and that part is filled in from the germline J gene. The chain combines TRBV7-2 with TRBJ1-5; D is ambiguous. With 4 bases removed from V and 3 bases from J, the gap between germline ends came to 4 bases. This CDR3 spans 12 amino acids. Per germline, CDR1 SGHTA and CDR2 FQGNSA. The part of the CDR3 DNA that was read is TGTGCCAGCAGCTCCTACAATCAGCCC. This codes for CASSSYNQP. The entire CDR3 protein reads CASSSYNQPQHF.

This clone was recorded a few times. From the germline J gene comes the end of the CDR3, since the read stops 3 residues before it. This chain connects TRBV30 to TRBJ1-1; 9 bases fit TRBD1. The V gene end was trimmed by 5 bases and the J gene end by 2 bases; junction bases not matched to a gene: 6. CDR3 length: 14 amino acids. Germline CDR1 is GTSNPN and CDR2 is SVGIG (reference sequence). Partial CDR3 DNA: TGTGCCTGGGACAGGGGGAGAGTTAACACTGAA. Encoded protein: CAWDRGRVNTE. The CDR3 as a whole reads CAWDRGRVNTEAFF. The variable domain in full, with the rest retrieved from reference TRBV30 and TRBJ1-1, is SQTIHQWPATLVQPVGSPLSLECTVEGTSNPNLYWYRQAAGRGLQLLFYSVGIGQISSEVPQNLSASRPQDRQFILSSKKLLLSDSGFYLCAWDRGRVNTEAFFGQGTRLTVV.

Notes on this clone: Read coverage stops 3 residues before the CDR3 terminus; the germline J gene supplies the remainder. The chain is built from TRBV7-2 and TRBJ2-1, with 10 bases matching TRBD2. With V trimmed by 4 bases and J by 8 bases, 8 bases remained unmatched. This CDR3 comprises 15 residues. The germline V gene encodes CDR1 SGHTA and CDR2 FQGNSA. CDR3 DNA, as far as it was read: TGTGCCAGCAGCTCTAGCGGGAGCCCCATTCATGAG. Translating it yields CASSSSGSPIHE. The complete CDR3 protein is CASSSSGSPIHEQFF.